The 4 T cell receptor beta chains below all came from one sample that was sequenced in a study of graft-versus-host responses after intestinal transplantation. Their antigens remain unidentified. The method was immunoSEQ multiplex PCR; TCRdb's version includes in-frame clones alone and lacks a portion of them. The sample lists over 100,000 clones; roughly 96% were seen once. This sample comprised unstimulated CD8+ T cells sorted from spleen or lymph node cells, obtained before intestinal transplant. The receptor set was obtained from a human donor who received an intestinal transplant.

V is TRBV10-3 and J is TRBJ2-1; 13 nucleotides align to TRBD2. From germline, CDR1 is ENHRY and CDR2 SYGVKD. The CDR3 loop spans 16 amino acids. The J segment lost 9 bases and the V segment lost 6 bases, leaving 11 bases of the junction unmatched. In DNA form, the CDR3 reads TGTGCCATCAGGGACGGACTAGCGGGAGCGAGAGGTGAGCAGTTCTTC. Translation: CAIRDGLAGARGEQFF.

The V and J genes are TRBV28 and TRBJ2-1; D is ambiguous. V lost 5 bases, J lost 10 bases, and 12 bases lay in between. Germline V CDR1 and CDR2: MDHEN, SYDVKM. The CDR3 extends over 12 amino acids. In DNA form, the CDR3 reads TGTGCCAGCAGTACCCTGACCCAAGAGCAGTTCTTC. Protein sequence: CASSTLTQEQFF.

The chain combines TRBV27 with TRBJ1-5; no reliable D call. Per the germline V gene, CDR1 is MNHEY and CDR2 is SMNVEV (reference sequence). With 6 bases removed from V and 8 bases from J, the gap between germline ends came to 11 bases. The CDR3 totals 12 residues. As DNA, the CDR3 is TGTGCCAGCAGCTCGCTGGGTGAGCCCCAGCATTTT. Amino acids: CASSSLGEPQHF.

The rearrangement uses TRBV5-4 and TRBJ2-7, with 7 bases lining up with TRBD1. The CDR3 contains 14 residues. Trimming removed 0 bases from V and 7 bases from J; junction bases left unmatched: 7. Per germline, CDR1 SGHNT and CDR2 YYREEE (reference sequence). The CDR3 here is CASSLVHNRGEQYF. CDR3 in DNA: TGTGCCAGCAGCTTGGTTCATAACAGGGGAGAGCAGTACTTC.